These 21 T cell receptor beta chains share one sample of origin, sequenced in a study of response to subunit inactivated influenza vaccine. TCRdb called the RT-PCR reads again in MiXCR, with one record for every CDR3 protein. The data show around 540,000 distinct CDR3 sequences, 10% to 15% seen once. The input for sequencing was PBMCs from blood, taken on the day of vaccination. These receptors were obtained from a man aged 45-65 years who received an inactivated influenza vaccine.

The V call is TRBV10-3, the J call TRBJ1-1, with 9 bases that match TRBD1. This CDR3 is 15 amino acids long. V dropped 0 bases and J dropped 3; count of bases not matched to a gene: 2. Germline loops: CDR1 ENHRY, CDR2 SYGVKD. This CDR3 reads CAISESRTGDTEAFF. The CDR3 DNA follows: TGTGCCATCAGTGAGTCCAGGACAGGGGACACTGAAGCTTTCTTT.

The chain carries TRBV2 and TRBJ2-7; D is possibly TRBD2 (5 bases). This CDR3 is built from 14 residues. In germline, CDR1 is SNHLY, CDR2 FYNNEI. The V end lost 5 bases, the J end lost 0 bases, and 11 bases lay between the germline ends. The CDR3 bases are TGTGCCAGCAGTACCGGACTTAACTCCTACGAGCAGTACTTC. Protein: CASSTGLNSYEQYF.

In its sample, this clonotype was seen a few times. This chain joins TRBV5-5 and TRBJ1-2; 10 bases are shared with TRBD1. This CDR3 spans 14 amino acids. With 5 bases clipped from V and 4 bases from J, the junction kept 5 bases outside the gene matches. CDR1 SGHKS and CDR2 YYEKEE come from the germline V gene (reference sequence). The CDR3: CASRLRDRGYGYTF. The CDR3 DNA follows: TGTGCCAGCAGGCTCCGGGACAGGGGCTATGGCTACACCTTC.

In this sample, this clonotype turned up a few times. The genes are TRBV10-3 and TRBJ2-1, with 12 bases identical to TRBD2. V dropped 10 bases and J dropped 6; count of bases not matched to a gene: 4. CDR1 and CDR2 from the germline V gene are ENHRY and SYGVKD. CDR3 length: 13 residues. CDR3 loop: CATGTSGRNEQFF. Here the CDR3 DNA reads TGTGCCACCGGGACTAGCGGGCGCAATGAGCAGTTCTTC.

The chain joins TRBV7-9 to TRBJ2-1, with 13 bases that match TRBD2. CDR3 length equals 15 residues. Looked up from germline, CDR1 is SEHNR and CDR2 is FQNEAQ (reference sequence). Trimming took 2 bases from V and 8 from J; bases not matched to a gene: 3. The DNA of the CDR3 is TGTGCCAGCAGCTTAACCGGACTAGCGGGGGATGAGCAGTTCTTC. This codes for CASSLTGLAGDEQFF.

This clonotype occurred a few times. This chain links TRBV7-2 with TRBJ2-3; D is perhaps TRBD1 (5 bases). The CDR3 runs to 15 residues. Trimming removed 3 bases from V and 2 bases from J, with 12 bases in between. The germline CDR1 and CDR2 sequences are SGHTA and FQGNSA. The DNA of the CDR3 is TGTGCCAGCAGCTTTCGCAGGGCTAACACAGATACGCAGTATTTT. Translating gives CASSFRRANTDTQYF.

At least ten counts were recorded for this clonotype. The V and J genes are TRBV30 and TRBJ2-5, with 9 positions matching TRBD2. Germline V gives CDR1 GTSNPN, CDR2 SVGIG (reference sequence). Trimming removed 0 bases from V and 7 bases from J; junction bases left unmatched: 9. The CDR3 contains 15 residues. The DNA for the CDR3 is TGTGCCTGGAGTGTAAGCGGGGGGCCCTTGGGGACCCAGTACTTC. Protein product: CAWSVSGGPLGTQYF.

This clonotype appeared a few times. The genes are TRBV14 and TRBJ1-3; D unclear. The CDR3 sequence is 15 residues long. Germline CDR1 and CDR2: SGHDN and FVKESK. V gave up 5 bases and J gave up 0 bases, with 11 bases separating them. CDR3 residues: CASSFGRRSGNTIYF. In DNA, the CDR3 is TGTGCCAGCAGCTTTGGGAGGCGCTCTGGAAACACCATATATTTT.

The chain joins TRBV14 to TRBJ2-1, with 10 bases fitting TRBD2. Germline CDR1 SGHDN, CDR2 FVKESK. The ends lost 4 bases at V and 3 bases at J; junction bases unmatched: 9. The CDR3 sequence is 17 residues long. The CDR3 DNA reads as TGTGCCAGCAGCCCTGTAGCGGGAGGTAACTTCTACAATGAGCAGTTCTTC. As protein: CASSPVAGGNFYNEQFF.

This clonotype turned up a few times. V usage is TRBV27 and J usage is TRBJ2-1; tentative D call: TRBD1 (5 bases). Trimming cost V 3 bases and J 1 base, with 16 bases left between them. CDR1 is MNHEY, CDR2 SMNVEV, per germline (reference sequence). CDR3 length: 17 amino acids. The CDR3 DNA sequence: TGTGCCAGCAGTTTCATCCTCGGTAGGGGTTCCTACAATGAGCAGTTCTTC. It encodes CASSFILGRGSYNEQFF.

This clonotype was seen a handful of times. This sequence joins TRBV7-2 and TRBJ2-5, with D possibly matching TRBD1 (6 bases). Germline V gene lookup returns CDR1 SGHTA and CDR2 FQGNSA. Trimming shortened V by 5 bases and J by 2 bases, and 15 bases separated the two germline ends. The CDR3 runs 15 residues. Written as DNA, the CDR3 is TGTGCCAGCAGCCTACTCAGGGGTCTTCAAGAGACCCAGTACTTC. Its protein product is CASSLLRGLQETQYF.

This clonotype was detected ten times or more. The J gene is TRBJ2-4, the V gene TRBV5-1; 10 nucleotides match TRBD2. Germline CDR1 SGHRS, CDR2 YFSETQ. The CDR3 loop spans 18 amino acids. The ends lost 2 bases at V and 6 bases at J; junction bases unmatched: 14. The CDR3 loop is CASSFDGSSGRALNIQYF. The CDR3 nucleotides read TGCGCCAGCAGCTTCGACGGGTCCAGCGGGAGGGCTTTAAACATTCAGTACTTC.

This clonotype was observed a few times. This rearrangement joins TRBV5-1 to TRBJ2-2, with D possibly TRBD1 on 5 matching bases. V was clipped by 4 bases and J by 0 bases, with 25 bases between them. The CDR3 has 20 amino acids. From germline, CDR1 is SGHRS and CDR2 YFSETQ. Here the CDR3 DNA reads TGCGCCAGCAGCCCTAGGGTTTTACAGGCAATGATCCCGAACACCGGGGAGCTGTTTTTT. Encoded protein: CASSPRVLQAMIPNTGELFF.

The rearrangement links TRBV23-1 to TRBJ1-3, with TRBD1 matching 9 bases. TRBV23-1 carries the ORF label, with uncertain function. Trimming at V came to 4 bases and at J to 1 base, leaving 5 bases not matched to a gene. CDR3 length: 16 residues. CDR3 region: CASSRRDRDSGNTIYF. CDR3 sequence (DNA): TGCGCCAGCAGTCGCCGGGACAGGGATTCTGGAAACACCATATATTTT.

The chain employs TRBV11-2 and TRBJ1-2; 11 nucleotides line up with TRBD1. The V gene's germline CDR1 is SGHAT and CDR2 FQNNGV. This CDR3 comprises 16 residues. V was clipped by 5 bases and J by 7 bases; unmatched bases: 12. The CDR3 DNA reads TGTGCCAGCAGCGCGTCCTTCCGGGACAGGGGGTCTGGCTACACCTTC. Translating it yields CASSASFRDRGSGYTF.

The chain joins TRBV27 to TRBJ2-7; 8 bases line up with TRBD1. V shed 4 bases, J shed 0 bases, and the junction held 8 bases outside the gene matches. Germline V gene data show CDR1 as MNHEY and CDR2 as SMNVEV (reference sequence). This CDR3 region has 16 residues. Here the CDR3 DNA reads TGTGCCAGCAGTTCCCGGGACAGGCACAGCTCCTACGAGCAGTACTTC. As protein: CASSSRDRHSSYEQYF.

This clonotype turned up a few times. This chain connects TRBV6-1 to TRBJ1-6; 9 bases are shared with TRBD1. Germline V gene sequence: CDR1 MNHNS, CDR2 SASEGT. This CDR3 comprises 14 residues. The junction had 11 bases not matched to a gene; V was cut back by 10 bases and J by 10 bases. CDR3 in amino acids: CATQAGQGSSPLHF. In DNA, the CDR3 is TGTGCCACCCAGGCGGGACAGGGATCCTCACCCCTCCACTTT.

The sample holds a few counts of this clonotype. CDR3 DNA sequence: TGCAGTGGCGCGGACAGCTCTGGAAACACCATATATTTT. This gives the protein CSGADSSGNTIYF. The chain combines TRBV20-1 with TRBJ1-3, with a weak D call TRBD1 (6 bases). The CDR3 loop spans 13 amino acids. Germline V CDR1 and CDR2: DFQATT, SNEGSKA (reference sequence). V lost 7 bases to trimming and J lost 0 bases, with 10 bases between them.

This clonotype was counted a few times. V usage is TRBV11-2 and J usage is TRBJ2-2; 7 bases are shared with TRBD1. Germline V lookup: CDR1 SGHAT, CDR2 FQNNGV. V lost 1 base to trimming and J lost 4 bases; unmatched junction nucleotides: 21. The CDR3 consists of 21 residues. The CDR3 region is CASSLVRTGIIRGFGTGELFF. The CDR3 DNA reads as TGTGCCAGCAGCTTAGTTCGAACAGGGATCATCAGGGGGTTTGGCACCGGGGAGCTGTTTTTT.

This clonotype has more than one count but fewer than ten. The genes are TRBV28 and TRBJ2-7, with D maybe TRBD1 (5 bases). V was shortened by 6 bases and J by 2 bases, with 11 bases between the two germline ends. The CDR3 contains 13 residues. Germline CDR1 and CDR2: MDHEN and SYDVKM. The CDR3: CASRVTGAYEQYF. The DNA for the CDR3 is TGTGCCAGCAGGGTAACAGGTGCCTACGAGCAGTACTTC.

This clonotype showed up just a few times. The rearrangement joins TRBV29-1 to TRBJ1-5; no clear D. The V end was cut by 0 bases, the J end by 6 bases, with 12 bases between. Germline CDR1 reads SQVTM; CDR2 reads ANQGSEA. The CDR3 is 14 amino acids. The CDR3 DNA is TGCAGCGTTGAAGATGACGGTGAGAGTCAGCCCCAGCATTTT. It codes for CSVEDDGESQPQHF.